This T cell receptor (beta chain) is drawn from a study of OX40 agonist ivuxolimab in advanced cancers. Overall study: Of mixed ages from 23 to 79 and averaging 60 years, the group was 65% to 85% male.

Only in-frame clones appear in the TCRdb table, and some are missing; sequencing was by immunoSEQ multiplex PCR. In the table there are over 100,000 clones, 90% of which are singletons. Trimming shortened V by 5 bases and J by 2 bases, and 13 bases separated the two germline ends. The CDR3 length is 14 residues. CDR1 is SGHTA, CDR2 FQGNSA, per germline. Autoimmune disease history or systemic immunosuppression led to patient exclusion. This rearrangement joins TRBV7-2 to TRBJ2-7; tentatively, D is TRBD1 (6 bases). The sequence derives from an adult with an advanced solid tumor such as melanoma, head and neck, liver or kidney cancer. The sequencing here drew on CD4+ or CD8+ T cells sorted from blood, taken in a trial of the OX40 agonist ivuxolimab. The CDR3 region is CASSLTTGTYEQYF. The CDR3 DNA reads TGTGCCAGCAGCCTGACGACAGGAACCTACGAGCAGTACTTC.